These 14 T cell receptor beta chains came from one sample sequenced in a study of shared clonotypes between healthy human individuals. Generated by immunoSEQ multiplex PCR, the TCRdb table keeps only in-frame clones and is missing some. The table shows around 2.3 million clones, with roughly 95% occurring only once. Sequencing was carried out using naive CD4+ T cells sorted from blood. Subset reported: CD45RA+ positively selected. These receptors came from a man aged 18 to 35 in good health.

Here the CDR3 reads CASSGKGVTDTQYF. CDR3 DNA sequence: TGCGCCAGCAGCGGGAAAGGGGTGACAGATACGCAGTATTTT. V is TRBV5-1 and J is TRBJ2-3; D possibly corresponds to TRBD1 (5 bases). The CDR3 is made up of 14 amino acids. The V end was cut by 4 bases, the J end by 3 bases, with 12 bases between. CDR1 is SGHRS and CDR2 is YFSETQ in the germline V gene.

The J gene is TRBJ1-1, the V gene TRBV25-1; the D is unclear. V was trimmed by 8 bases and J by 6 bases, leaving 16 bases between them. Germline assignment: CDR1 MGHDK and CDR2 SYGVNS. This CDR3 has 13 amino acids. The CDR3 nucleotides read TGTGCCAGCTCATCCTCGGCAGCGGCTGAAGCTTTCTTT. Its translation is CASSSSAAAEAFF.

A single count supports this clone. The CDR3 here is CASSVGLNRESNYGYTF. The CDR3 region has the DNA TGTGCCAGCAGCGTAGGCTTGAACAGGGAGAGTAACTATGGCTACACCTTC. The chain is built from TRBV9 and TRBJ1-2; possibly TRBD1 for D (6 bases). V lost 0 bases to trimming and J lost 1 base, with 16 bases between them. The germline CDR1 and CDR2 sequences are SGDLS and YYNGEE. This CDR3 region has 17 residues.

The genes are TRBV19 and TRBJ2-7, with 8 bases fitting TRBD2. The ends lost 3 bases at V and 5 bases at J; junction bases unmatched: 9. Germline V gives CDR1 LNHDA, CDR2 SQIVND (reference sequence). CDR3 length: 15 amino acids. CDR3 sequence (DNA): TGTGCCAGTAGTATCGGGACTAGTATATCGAACGAGCAGTACTTC. Amino acid sequence: CASSIGTSISNEQYF.

Concerning this clone itself: This same CDR3 is encoded by further DNA sequences in the sample. The V gene is TRBV5-1, the J gene TRBJ1-5; 7 nucleotides line up with TRBD1. Per the germline V gene, CDR1 is SGHRS and CDR2 is YFSETQ. The CDR3 length is 15 residues. V shed 0 bases and J 0 bases; nucleotides not matched to a gene: 0. The CDR3 region has the DNA TGCGCCAGCAGCTTGGGACAGGGTAGCAATCAGCCCCAGCATTTT. Amino acid sequence: CASSLGQGSNQPQHF.

This chain uses TRBV28 with TRBJ1-2; 10 bases match TRBD1. Per the germline V gene, CDR1 is MDHEN and CDR2 is SYDVKM. This CDR3 is built from 17 residues. Unmatched junction bases numbered 16, after V lost 5 bases and J lost 7 bases. The CDR3 sequence is CASSQNRYRDRGSGYTF. The CDR3 DNA sequence: TGTGCCAGCAGTCAAAATCGATACCGGGACAGGGGCTCTGGCTACACCTTC.

The chain joins TRBV15 to TRBJ2-7; D gene unclear. Trimming left V 0 bases short and J 5 bases short, with 8 bases between. This CDR3 contains 13 residues. The germline gives CDR1 LNHNV, CDR2 YYDKDF (reference sequence). CDR3 sequence: CATSRDKPDEQYF. CDR3 in DNA: TGTGCCACCAGCAGAGATAAACCGGACGAGCAGTACTTC.

The V and J genes are TRBV27 and TRBJ2-5; TRBD1 aligns across 7 bases. V gave up 5 bases and J gave up 3 bases; unmatched junction bases: 12. The CDR3 totals 16 residues. Per the germline V gene, CDR1 is MNHEY and CDR2 is SMNVEV (reference sequence). CDR3 coding DNA: TGTGCCAGCAGTCCATACCCGACAGGGCCCAAAGAGACCCAGTACTTC. Protein product: CASSPYPTGPKETQYF.

V usage is TRBV10-1 and J usage is TRBJ2-1; TRBD1 is a possible D gene (6 bases). Trimming cost V 5 bases and J 4 bases, with 18 bases left between them. The CDR3 contains 16 residues. In germline, CDR1 is WNHNN, CDR2 SYGVQD (reference sequence). CDR3 in amino acids: CASSPTRGSPYNEQFF. CDR3 in DNA: TGCGCCAGCAGTCCAACCAGGGGCTCGCCATACAATGAGCAGTTCTTC.

About this clone itself: The same CDR3 can be traced to other DNA sequences in this sample. The chain joins TRBV30 to TRBJ1-1; the D is unclear. CDR1 and CDR2 (germline): GTSNPN, SVGIG (reference sequence). The CDR3 runs 10 residues. Between the trimmed V and J ends, which lost 5 bases and 1 base, there was a span of 2 bases. The CDR3 coding sequence is TGTGCCTGGCGGAACACTGAAGCTTTCTTT. Translating it yields CAWRNTEAFF. Full variable domain (outside the CDR3, taken from reference TRBV30 and TRBJ1-1): SQTIHQWPATLVQPVGSPLSLECTVEGTSNPNLYWYRQAAGRGLQLLFYSVGIGQISSEVPQNLSASRPQDRQFILSSKKLLLSDSGFYLCAWRNTEAFFGQGTRLTVV.

V and J are TRBV19 and TRBJ2-7; D call uncertain. This CDR3 is built from 12 residues. Looked up from germline, CDR1 is LNHDA and CDR2 is SQIVND (reference sequence). V was shortened by 9 bases and J by 2 bases, with 11 bases between the two germline ends. This CDR3 reads CASSSPAYEQYF. CDR3 DNA sequence: TGTGCCAGCTCAAGCCCCGCCTACGAGCAGTACTTC.

The J gene is TRBJ2-1, the V gene TRBV19; 8 bases line up with TRBD1. This CDR3 contains 14 residues. With V trimmed by 4 bases and J by 8 bases, 7 bases remained unmatched. Germline V CDR1 and CDR2: LNHDA, SQIVND (reference sequence). The CDR3: CASSSGQGWDEQFF. CDR3 sequence (DNA): TGTGCCAGTAGTAGCGGACAGGGATGGGATGAGCAGTTCTTC. The full variable domain, completed using reference TRBV19 and TRBJ2-1, is DGGITQSPKYLFRKEGQNVTLSCEQNLNHDAMYWYRQDPGQGLRLIYYSQIVNDFQKGDIAEGYSVSREKKESFPLTVTSAQKNPTAFYLCASSSGQGWDEQFFGPGTRLTVL.

The gene calls are TRBV6-6 and TRBJ2-7; D gene ambiguous. This CDR3 region has 15 residues. Between the trimmed V and J ends, which lost 0 bases and 4 bases, there was a span of 13 bases. Germline V gives CDR1 MNHNY, CDR2 SVGAGI (reference sequence). In DNA form, the CDR3 reads TGTGCCAGCAGTTACTCGTCCTCATATAGTTACGAGCAGTACTTC. This encodes CASSYSSSYSYEQYF.

The rearrangement links TRBV25-1 to TRBJ2-5; 8 nucleotides line up with TRBD1. CDR3 length: 15 amino acids. Trimming at V came to 4 bases and at J to 7 bases, leaving 11 bases not matched to a gene. Germline CDR1 reads MGHDK; CDR2 reads SYGVNS. DNA for the CDR3: TGTGCCAGCAGTGGGACAGGGACCCTGGCGGGGACCCAGTACTTC. It yields the protein CASSGTGTLAGTQYF.